Listed below are T cell receptor beta chains from one sample, sequenced in a study of human T cells and chemical hapten exposure. A single record per CDR3 protein comes from TCRdb applying MiXCR to the RACE reads. The sample yields 80,000 or so distinct CDR3 sequences, about 10% seen once. The starting material was whole blood, obtained in connection with sensitization to the hapten diphenylcyclopropenone (DPC). Receptors originate from a woman aged 45-59 years with alopecia areata. Some clones in this sample may be carry-over from other donors' samples. Both conserved end residues are part of each CDR3. The order of the fields is clone size, V gene, J gene, D gene, CDR3 DNA, CDR3 protein. A D gene is named only where the DNA matches it firmly. Rows give clone size only sometimes, using once, few, many, or a class for an expanded clone.

few	TRBV19	TRBJ2-3	TRBD2	TGTGCCAGTAGTATGCCTAGCGGAGTGAACACAGATACGCAGTATTTT	CASSMPSGVNTDTQYF
-	TRBV28	TRBJ1-5	-	TGTGCCAGCAGTTTTCCCGTCAATCAGCCCCAGCATTTT	CASSFPVNQPQHF
-	TRBV5-1	TRBJ2-3	-	TGCGCCAGCCAAGCGCTGGGGCCCGGCACAGATACGCAGTATTTT	CASQALGPGTDTQYF
-	TRBV6-5	TRBJ1-2	-	TGTGCCAGCAGAAGACAGGCCAGCTATGGCTACACCTTC	CASRRQASYGYTF
few	TRBV3-1	TRBJ1-2	-	TGTGCCAGCAGCCAAAGCAGAAACTATGGCTACACCTTC	CASSQSRNYGYTF
few	TRBV30	TRBJ1-6	-	TGTGCCTGGACCCTTCTTAATAATTCACCCCTCCACTTT	CAWTLLNNSPLHF
-	TRBV5-1	TRBJ1-4	-	TGCGCCAGCAGCTTGGAGCCGGGTTTGGAAAAACTGTTTTTT	CASSLEPGLEKLFF
few	TRBV2	TRBJ1-1	TRBD1	TGTGCCAGCAGCAACCGACAGGGGAGGACTGAAGCTTTCTTT	CASSNRQGRTEAFF
few	TRBV2	TRBJ1-3	-	TGTGCCAGCAATGGACTGGCGAGAAACACCATATATTTT	CASNGLARNTIYF
many	TRBV2	TRBJ1-5	-	TGTGCCAGCAGTGAACTGGCTCTCAATCAGCCCCAGCATTTT	CASSELALNQPQHF
-	TRBV5-1	TRBJ2-3	TRBD2	TGCGCCAGCAGCTTGGCCTGGGCTAGCGGGGGCACAGATACGCAGTATTTT	CASSLAWASGGTDTQYF
-	TRBV5-4	TRBJ1-2	-	TGTGCCAGCAGCTTGGGGGCAGGGGAGTTCTATGGCTACACCTTC	CASSLGAGEFYGYTF
-	TRBV7-2	TRBJ2-5	-	TGTGCCAGCAGTCCGTCCCCTGACCGGAAGACCCAGTACTTC	CASSPSPDRKTQYF
few	TRBV28	TRBJ1-5	-	TGTGCCAGCAGTTTGTGGCAGGCCCGACAGCCCCAGCATTTT	CASSLWQARQPQHF
-	TRBV7-2	TRBJ1-2	-	TGTGCCAGCAGCTTAAACCCAGGCAGCGGATATGGCTACACCTTC	CASSLNPGSGYGYTF
many	TRBV2	TRBJ1-2	TRBD1	TGTGCCAGCAGTCAGACAGGGGGAACTAACTATGGCTACACCTTC	CASSQTGGTNYGYTF